Below, 18 T cell receptor beta chains from the same sample are listed, as sequenced in a study of blood T cell repertoires in COVID-19. The protocol was immunoSEQ multiplex PCR, while the TCRdb copy is restricted to in-frame clones and leaves out a portion. Of some 160,000 clones in the sample, roughly 85% were seen once. Sequenced input: peripheral blood. These receptors were obtained from a woman older than 75 with acute or convalescent COVID-19.

DNA for the CDR3: TGTGCCAGTGGACGGGGACAGGGAAACACCATATATTTT. Amino acid sequence: CASGRGQGNTIYF. The rearrangement uses TRBV19 and TRBJ1-3, with TRBD1 matching over 7 bases. From germline, CDR1 is LNHDA and CDR2 SQIVND (reference sequence). J gave up 4 bases and V 8 bases, and 5 bases lay outside the gene matches. CDR3 length: 13 residues.

The chain couples TRBV4-2 to TRBJ2-2; TRBD2 matches at 9 bases. Losses at the gene ends were 0 bases for V and 5 bases for J; bases not matched to a gene: 4. CDR3 length equals 16 residues. Germline-derived CDR1 and CDR2 are LGHNA and YNFKEQ. CDR3 DNA: TGTGCCAGCAGCCAAGATGCGGGGGGGCAAACCGGGGAGCTGTTTTTT. It specifies CASSQDAGGQTGELFF.

This clone has only one observation. This sequence joins TRBV2 and TRBJ1-4; perhaps TRBD1 as D (5 bases). The V end lost 4 bases, the J end lost 8 bases, and 23 bases lay between the germline ends. This CDR3 contains 17 residues. Germline CDR1 reads SNHLY; CDR2 reads FYNNEI. In DNA, the CDR3 is TGTGCCAGCAGTGTGTCAAGGCCGGGCGGGACGGTCGAAAAACTGTTTTTT. Translation: CASSVSRPGGTVEKLFF.

The chain recombines TRBV5-1 with TRBJ2-2, with TRBD2 matching 11 bases. V gave up 4 bases and J gave up 6 bases; unmatched junction bases: 5. CDR1 is SGHRS, CDR2 YFSETQ, per germline. This CDR3 contains 15 residues. DNA for the CDR3: TGCGCCAGCAGCCTGGGACTAGCGGCAGCCGGGGAGCTGTTTTTT. Translating gives CASSLGLAAAGELFF. The whole variable domain, filled in from reference TRBV5-1 and TRBJ2-2, reads KAGVTQTPRYLIKTRGQQVTLSCSPISGHRSVSWYQQTPGQGLQFLFEYFSETQRNKGNFPGRFSGRQFSNSRSEMNVSTLELGDSALYLCASSLGLAAAGELFFGEGSRLTVL.

The table lists this clone with a few counts. This chain joins TRBV7-9 and TRBJ1-5; D is unclear. Trimming removed 4 bases from V and 2 bases from J, with 6 bases in between. The CDR3 extends over 13 amino acids. CDR1 is SEHNR, CDR2 FQNEAQ, per germline (reference sequence). The CDR3 protein is CASSYEGNQPQHF. CDR3 DNA sequence: TGTGCCAGCAGCTACGAGGGCAATCAGCCCCAGCATTTT.

Of note for this clone: A junction end diverges from the germline sequence, so it may reflect a read error. The chain combines TRBV13 with TRBJ2-7; D not resolved. The CDR3 covers 12 residues. CDR1 PRHDT and CDR2 FYEKMQ come from the germline V gene (reference sequence). For the CDR3, the DNA is TGTGCCGGCAGCTCCCGGGTGGGCGAGCAGTACTTC. Residues: CAGSSRVGEQYF.

In this sample, this clone turned up a few times. This chain uses TRBV2 with TRBJ1-1; D might be TRBD1 (5 bases). CDR1 and CDR2 from the germline V gene are SNHLY and FYNNEI. This CDR3 has 15 residues. Between the trimmed V and J ends, which lost 6 bases and 2 bases, there was a span of 16 bases. As DNA, the CDR3 is TGTGCCAGCAGGCGGGACTTAGGGAAAAACACTGAAGCTTTCTTT. Its translation is CASRRDLGKNTEAFF.

This chain connects TRBV7-2 to TRBJ1-3; maybe TRBD1 (5 bases). Trimming shortened V by 2 bases and J by 3 bases, and 11 bases separated the two germline ends. From germline, CDR1 is SGHTA and CDR2 FQGNSA. The CDR3 consists of 15 residues. DNA for the CDR3: TGTGCCAGCAGCTTACAGGGATTTGGTGGAAACACCATATATTTT. It codes for CASSLQGFGGNTIYF.

This clone is a singleton in its sample. The V and J genes are TRBV6-5 and TRBJ1-1; D gene unclear. Germline lookup yields CDR1 MNHEY and CDR2 SVGAGI. CDR3 length: 11 amino acids. Trimming removed 4 bases at V and 4 bases at J, with 4 bases between. The CDR3 region is CASSFGTEAFF. The CDR3 DNA follows: TGTGCCAGCAGTTTCGGCACTGAAGCTTTCTTT.

V usage is TRBV2 and J usage is TRBJ2-7; TRBD1 matches at 7 bases. The CDR3 runs 12 residues. Looked up from germline, CDR1 is SNHLY and CDR2 is FYNNEI. Unmatched junction bases numbered 9, after V lost 6 bases and J lost 10 bases. In DNA form, the CDR3 reads TGTGCCAGCAGCGCTGACAGGGTGGCTCAGTACTTC. This sequence encodes CASSADRVAQYF.

The chain joins TRBV28 to TRBJ1-1; unclear D gene. The V end was cut by 1 base, the J end by 5 bases, with 11 bases between. The CDR3 length is 14 residues. Looked up from germline, CDR1 is MDHEN and CDR2 is SYDVKM. In nucleotides, the CDR3 is TGTGCCAGCAGTTTATTGGGCCTTAGGACTGAAGCTTTCTTT. Translating it yields CASSLLGLRTEAFF.

The rearrangement joins TRBV29-1 to TRBJ1-2; D uncertain. Germline CDR1 is SQVTM and CDR2 is ANQGSEA. This CDR3 has 11 residues. The V gene lost 4 bases and the J gene lost 4 bases, with 7 bases spanning the gap. The CDR3: CSVVSAYGYTF. The CDR3 coding sequence is TGCAGCGTTGTCAGTGCCTATGGCTACACCTTC.

This clone was picked up one time. The chain links TRBV4-1 to TRBJ2-3; TRBD1 matches 9 bases. Germline CDR1 is MGHRA and CDR2 is YSYEKL. This CDR3 is 16 amino acids long. With 4 bases clipped from V and 0 bases from J, the junction kept 5 bases outside the gene matches. The CDR3 spells CASSLGTGTSTDTQYF. DNA of the CDR3: TGCGCCAGCAGCCTGGGGACAGGGACTAGCACAGATACGCAGTATTTT.

The chain employs TRBV9 and TRBJ2-3, with TRBD2 matching 11 bases. The CDR3 has 17 residues. Unmatched junction bases numbered 5, after V lost 0 bases and J lost 2 bases. From germline, CDR1 is SGDLS and CDR2 YYNGEE. The CDR3 DNA is TGTGCCAGCAGCGTAGCTAGCGGGGGGCCTTCCACAGATACGCAGTATTTT. Translated, it gives CASSVASGGPSTDTQYF.

This chain uses TRBV7-2 with TRBJ2-6; no clear D. V dropped 1 base and J dropped 2 bases, with 12 bases sitting between them. The CDR3 length is 17 residues. Looked up from germline, CDR1 is SGHTA and CDR2 is FQGNSA. DNA of the CDR3: TGTGCCAGCAGCTTAGACGCAGGCTGGGCTGGGGCCAACGTCCTGACTTTC. Translated, it gives CASSLDAGWAGANVLTF.

The rearrangement joins TRBV7-8 to TRBJ2-5, with TRBD1 matching over 8 bases. CDR1 is SGHVS and CDR2 is FQNEAQ in the germline V gene. The CDR3 sequence is 14 residues long. V shed 5 bases and J 5 bases; nucleotides not matched to a gene: 7. For the CDR3, the DNA is TGTGCCAGCAGCCCCGGACAGGGTCTGGAGACCCAGTACTTC. Protein product: CASSPGQGLETQYF.

The chain recombines TRBV5-4 with TRBJ2-3; 8 nucleotides agree with TRBD1. The CDR3 length is 15 residues. The germline gives CDR1 SGHNT, CDR2 YYREEE (reference sequence). With V trimmed by 3 bases and J by 6 bases, 9 bases remained unmatched. CDR3: CASSSRTGTFDTQYF. CDR3 nucleotides: TGTGCCAGCAGCTCGAGGACAGGGACATTCGATACGCAGTATTTT.

This clone was counted a single time. The chain links TRBV28 to TRBJ1-5; the match to TRBD1 covers 9 bases. Trimming at V came to 6 bases and at J to 5 bases, leaving 8 bases not matched to a gene. This CDR3 contains 15 residues. Per the germline V gene, CDR1 is MDHEN and CDR2 is SYDVKM. The CDR3 coding sequence is TGTGCCAGCAGAACCCGGGACAGGGCATATCAGCCCCAGCATTTT. Protein product: CASRTRDRAYQPQHF.